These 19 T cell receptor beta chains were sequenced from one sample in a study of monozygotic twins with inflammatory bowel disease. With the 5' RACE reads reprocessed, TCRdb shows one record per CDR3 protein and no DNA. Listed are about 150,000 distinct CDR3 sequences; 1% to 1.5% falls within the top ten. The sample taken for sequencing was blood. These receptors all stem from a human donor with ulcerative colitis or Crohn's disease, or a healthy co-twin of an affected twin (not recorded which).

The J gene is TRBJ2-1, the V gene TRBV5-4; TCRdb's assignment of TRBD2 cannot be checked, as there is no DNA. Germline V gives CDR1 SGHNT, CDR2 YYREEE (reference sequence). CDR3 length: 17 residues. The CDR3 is CPSSSGLAGGPSDEQFF.

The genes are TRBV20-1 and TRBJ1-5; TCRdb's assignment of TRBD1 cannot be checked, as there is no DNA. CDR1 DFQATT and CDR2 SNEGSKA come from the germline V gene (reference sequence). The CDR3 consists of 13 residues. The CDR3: CSARDPRDQPQHF.

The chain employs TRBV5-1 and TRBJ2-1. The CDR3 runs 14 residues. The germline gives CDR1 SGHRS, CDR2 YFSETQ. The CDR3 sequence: CASSSELTYNEQFF.

The CDR3 sequence: CASSFGGGSTEAFF. The rearrangement joins TRBV7-2 to TRBJ1-1; TCRdb returns TRBD1, unconfirmable since there is no DNA. The germline CDR1 and CDR2 sequences are SGHTA and FQGNSA. The CDR3 has 14 amino acids.

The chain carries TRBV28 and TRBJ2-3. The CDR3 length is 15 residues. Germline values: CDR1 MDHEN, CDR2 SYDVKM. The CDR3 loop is CASSWDLPRTDTQYF. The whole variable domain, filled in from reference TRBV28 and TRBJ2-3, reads DVKVTQSSRYLVKRTGEKVFLECVQDMDHENMFWYRQDPGLGLRLIYFSYDVKMKEKGDIPEGYSVSREKKERFSLILESASTNQTSMYLCASSWDLPRTDTQYFGPGTRLTVL.

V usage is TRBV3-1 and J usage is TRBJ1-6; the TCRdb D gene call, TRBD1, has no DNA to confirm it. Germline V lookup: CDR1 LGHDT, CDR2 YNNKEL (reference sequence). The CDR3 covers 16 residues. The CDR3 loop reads CASSQTGGRFNSPLHF.

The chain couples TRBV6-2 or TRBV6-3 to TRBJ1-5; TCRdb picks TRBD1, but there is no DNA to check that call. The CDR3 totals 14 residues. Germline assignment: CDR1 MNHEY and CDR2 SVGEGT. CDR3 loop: CASRSTGEAQPQHF.

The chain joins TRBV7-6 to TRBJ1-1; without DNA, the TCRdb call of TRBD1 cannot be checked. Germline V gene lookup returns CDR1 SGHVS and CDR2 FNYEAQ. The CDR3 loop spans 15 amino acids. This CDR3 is CASSFLGTGATEAFF.

The CDR3 sequence: CASSPGVSPQREQFF. The chain is built from TRBV3-1 and TRBJ2-1; absent DNA, TCRdb's TRBD2 call cannot be checked. This CDR3 has 15 residues. Germline V gene data show CDR1 as LGHDT and CDR2 as YNNKEL (reference sequence).

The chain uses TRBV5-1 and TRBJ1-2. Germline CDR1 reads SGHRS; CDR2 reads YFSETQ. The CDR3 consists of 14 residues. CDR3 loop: CASSLSGIPYGYTF.

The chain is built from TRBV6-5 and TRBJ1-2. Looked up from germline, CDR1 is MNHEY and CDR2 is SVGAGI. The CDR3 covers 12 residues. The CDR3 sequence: CASADGLYGYTF.

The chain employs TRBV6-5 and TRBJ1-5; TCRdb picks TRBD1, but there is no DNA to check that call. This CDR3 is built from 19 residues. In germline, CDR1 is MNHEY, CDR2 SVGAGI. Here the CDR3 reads CASSYPDREFPYSNQPQHF.

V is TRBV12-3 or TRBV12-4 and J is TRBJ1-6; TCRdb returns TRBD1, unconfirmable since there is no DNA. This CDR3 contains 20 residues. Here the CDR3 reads CASSLGPSHRSSSYNSPLHF.

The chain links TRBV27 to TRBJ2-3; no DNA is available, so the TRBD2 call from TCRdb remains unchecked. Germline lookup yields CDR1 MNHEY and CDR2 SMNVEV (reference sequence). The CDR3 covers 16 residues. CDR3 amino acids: CATHRGGHVPQDTQYF.

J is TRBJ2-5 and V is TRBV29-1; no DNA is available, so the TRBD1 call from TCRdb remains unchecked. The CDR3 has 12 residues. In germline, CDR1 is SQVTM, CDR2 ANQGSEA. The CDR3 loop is CSVDDPRGDQYF.

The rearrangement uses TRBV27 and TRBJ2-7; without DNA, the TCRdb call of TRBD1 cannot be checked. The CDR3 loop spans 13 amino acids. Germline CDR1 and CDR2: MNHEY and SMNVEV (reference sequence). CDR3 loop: CASSPGTFYEQYF.

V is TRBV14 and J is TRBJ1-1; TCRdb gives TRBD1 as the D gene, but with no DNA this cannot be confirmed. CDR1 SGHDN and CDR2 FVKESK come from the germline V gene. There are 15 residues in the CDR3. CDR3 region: CASSQDWTGGTEAFF.

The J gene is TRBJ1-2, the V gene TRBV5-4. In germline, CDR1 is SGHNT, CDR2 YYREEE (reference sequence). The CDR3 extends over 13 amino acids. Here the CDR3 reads CASTLGVDYGYTF. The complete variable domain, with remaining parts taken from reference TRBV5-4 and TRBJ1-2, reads ETGVTQSPTHLIKTRGQQVTLRCSSQSGHNTVSWYQQALGQGPQFIFQYYREEENGRGNFPPRFSGLQFPNYSSELNVNALELDDSALYLCASTLGVDYGYTFGSGTRLTVV.

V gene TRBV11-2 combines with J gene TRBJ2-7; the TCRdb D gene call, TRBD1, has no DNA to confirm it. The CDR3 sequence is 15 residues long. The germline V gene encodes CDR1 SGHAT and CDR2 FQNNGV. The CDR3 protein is CASRKGDRDLAQQYF.